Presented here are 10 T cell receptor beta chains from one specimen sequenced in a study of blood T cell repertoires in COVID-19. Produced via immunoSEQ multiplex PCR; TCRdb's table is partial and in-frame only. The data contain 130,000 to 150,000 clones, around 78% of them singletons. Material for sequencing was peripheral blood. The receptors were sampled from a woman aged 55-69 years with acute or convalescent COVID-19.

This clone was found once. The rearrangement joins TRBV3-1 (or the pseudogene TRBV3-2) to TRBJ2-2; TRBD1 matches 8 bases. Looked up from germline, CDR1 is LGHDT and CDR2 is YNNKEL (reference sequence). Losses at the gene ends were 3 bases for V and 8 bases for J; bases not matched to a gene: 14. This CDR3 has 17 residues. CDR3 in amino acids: CASSQALRDRKWGELFF. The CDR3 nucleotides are TGTGCCAGCAGCCAGGCACTCCGGGACAGGAAATGGGGGGAGCTGTTTTTT.

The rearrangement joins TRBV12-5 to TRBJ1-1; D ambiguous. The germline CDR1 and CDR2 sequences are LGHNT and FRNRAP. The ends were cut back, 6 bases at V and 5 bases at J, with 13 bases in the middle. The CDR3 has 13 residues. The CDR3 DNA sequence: TGTGCTAGTGGCCTCGGAGGGCGAACTGAAGCTTTCTTT. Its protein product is CASGLGGRTEAFF.

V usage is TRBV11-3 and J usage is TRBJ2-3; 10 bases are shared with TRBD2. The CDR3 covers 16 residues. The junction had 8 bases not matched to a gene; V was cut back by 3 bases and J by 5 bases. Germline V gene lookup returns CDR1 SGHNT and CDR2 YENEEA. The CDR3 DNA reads TGTGCCAGCAGCTTTTCAGCGGGGGGGCTCGGAGATACGCAGTATTTT. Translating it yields CASSFSAGGLGDTQYF.

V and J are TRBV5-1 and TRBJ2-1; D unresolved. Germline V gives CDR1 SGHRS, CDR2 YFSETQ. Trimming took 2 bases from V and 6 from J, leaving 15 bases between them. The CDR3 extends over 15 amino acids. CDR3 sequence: CASSLTGVLFNEQFF. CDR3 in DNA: TGCGCCAGCAGCTTAACCGGAGTACTCTTCAATGAGCAGTTCTTC.

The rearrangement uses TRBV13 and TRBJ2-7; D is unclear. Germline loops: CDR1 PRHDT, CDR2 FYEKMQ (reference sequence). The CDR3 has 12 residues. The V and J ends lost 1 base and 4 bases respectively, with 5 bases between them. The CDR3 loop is CASSLDNYEQYF. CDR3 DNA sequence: TGTGCCAGCAGCTTAGACAATTACGAGCAGTACTTC. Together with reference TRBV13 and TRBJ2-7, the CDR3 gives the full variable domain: AAGVIQSPRHLIKEKRETATLKCYPIPRHDTVYWYQQGPGQDPQFLISFYEKMQSDKGSIPDRFSAQQFSDYHSELNMSSLELGDSALYFCASSLDNYEQYFGPGTRLTVT.

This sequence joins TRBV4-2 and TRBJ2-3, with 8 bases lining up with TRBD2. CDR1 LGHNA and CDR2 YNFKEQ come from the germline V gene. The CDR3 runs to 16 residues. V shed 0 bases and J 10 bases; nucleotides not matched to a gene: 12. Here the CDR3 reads CASSQEGGLVRNPQYF. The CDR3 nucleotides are TGTGCCAGCAGCCAAGAGGGGGGACTAGTTCGAAACCCGCAGTATTTT.

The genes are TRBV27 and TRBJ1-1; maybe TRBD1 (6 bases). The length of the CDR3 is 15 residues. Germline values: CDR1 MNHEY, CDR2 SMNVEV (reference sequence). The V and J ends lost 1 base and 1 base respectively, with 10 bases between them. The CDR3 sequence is CASSLYQGTNTEAFF. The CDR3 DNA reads TGTGCCAGCAGTTTATATCAGGGGACGAACACTGAAGCTTTCTTT.

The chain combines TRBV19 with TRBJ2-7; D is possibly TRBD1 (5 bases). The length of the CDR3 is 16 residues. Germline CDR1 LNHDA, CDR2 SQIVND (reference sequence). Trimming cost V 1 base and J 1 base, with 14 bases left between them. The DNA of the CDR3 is TGTGCCAGTAGTATAGCTTACCAGACAGTTTCCTACGAGCAGTACTTC. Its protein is CASSIAYQTVSYEQYF.

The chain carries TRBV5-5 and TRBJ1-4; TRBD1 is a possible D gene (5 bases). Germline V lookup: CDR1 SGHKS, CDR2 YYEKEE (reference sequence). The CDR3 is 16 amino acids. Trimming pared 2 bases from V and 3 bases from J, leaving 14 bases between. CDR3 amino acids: CASSFLLGAPNEKLFF. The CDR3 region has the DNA TGTGCCAGCAGCTTCCTCTTAGGGGCCCCTAATGAAAAACTGTTTTTT. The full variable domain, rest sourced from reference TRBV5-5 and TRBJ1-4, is DAGVTQSPTHLIKTRGQQVTLRCSPISGHKSVSWYQQVLGQGPQFIFQYYEKEERGRGNFPDRFSARQFPNYSSELNVNALLLGDSALYLCASSFLLGAPNEKLFFGSGTQLSVL.

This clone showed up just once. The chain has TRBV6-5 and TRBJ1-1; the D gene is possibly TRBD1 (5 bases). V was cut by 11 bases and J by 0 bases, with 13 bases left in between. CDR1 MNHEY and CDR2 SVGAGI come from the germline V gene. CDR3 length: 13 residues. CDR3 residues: CAGTGGVNTEAFF. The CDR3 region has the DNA TGTGCCGGCACGGGGGGAGTGAACACTGAAGCTTTCTTT.